Listed here are 19 T cell receptor beta chains from one sample, sequenced in a study of blood T cell repertoires in COVID-19. Assay: immunoSEQ multiplex PCR; the TCRdb copy retains only in-frame clones and omits some. The sample includes some 130,000 clones, around 82% of them seen just once. Sequencing used PBMCs or T cells enriched from blood (not recorded which). These receptors originate from a man aged 40-49 years with acute COVID-19.

The J gene is TRBJ2-7, the V gene TRBV11-2; TRBD1 might be the D (6 bases). The CDR3 spans 15 residues. V gave up 6 bases and J gave up 5 bases, with 20 bases separating them. The germline V gene has CDR1 SGHAT and CDR2 FQNNGV. The CDR3 here is CASRRPPQGSHEQYF. The DNA for the CDR3 is TGTGCCAGCAGACGTCCCCCGCAGGGGTCCCACGAGCAGTACTTC.

The CDR3 bases are TGTGCCAGCAGTTACTCGGGAGGTAGCGAAGGTGAGCAGTTCTTC. Translated, it gives CASSYSGGSEGEQFF. The chain is built from TRBV6-5 and TRBJ2-1, with D perhaps matching TRBD2 (6 bases). The CDR3 loop spans 15 amino acids. The V gene lost 0 bases and the J gene lost 9 bases, with 15 bases spanning the gap. Germline-derived CDR1 and CDR2 are MNHEY and SVGAGI.

The rearrangement joins TRBV7-8 to TRBJ2-7; TRBD1 matches 7 bases. The ends lost 3 bases at V and 3 bases at J; junction bases unmatched: 5. The CDR3 extends over 14 amino acids. CDR1 and CDR2 from the germline V gene are SGHVS and FQNEAQ. CDR3: CASSFRQGNYEQYF. DNA for the CDR3: TGTGCCAGCAGCTTCCGACAGGGTAACTACGAGCAGTACTTC.

The chain is built from TRBV4-3 and TRBJ1-1; the D is unclear. V lost 3 bases to trimming and J lost 1 base, with 21 bases between them. This CDR3 spans 18 amino acids. Germline V gene sequence: CDR1 LGHNA, CDR2 YSLEER. CDR3 sequence (DNA): TGCGCCAGCAGCCAGGATGGGGTTGGGGAGGACCCGAACACTGAAGCTTTCTTT. Residues: CASSQDGVGEDPNTEAFF.

V is TRBV28 and J is TRBJ1-3, with D perhaps TRBD1 (6 bases). The CDR3 is 15 amino acids. CDR1 and CDR2 from the germline V gene are MDHEN and SYDVKM. Trimming took off 8 bases at V and 3 bases at J, with 17 bases between the two ends. CDR3 sequence (DNA): TGTGCCAGCGGAACTGGGGGGGCTTATGGAAACACCATATATTTT. It specifies CASGTGGAYGNTIYF.

CDR3 in amino acids: CASSVGGNYGYTF. The DNA for the CDR3 is TGTGCCAGCAGTGTAGGGGGCAACTATGGCTACACCTTC. The chain carries TRBV2 and TRBJ1-2; the match to TRBD1 covers 7 bases. In germline, CDR1 is SNHLY, CDR2 FYNNEI. V lost 4 bases to trimming and J lost 2 bases; unmatched junction nucleotides: 1. The CDR3 totals 13 residues.

The rearrangement uses TRBV28 and TRBJ2-1; D perhaps matches TRBD2 (6 bases). Trimming took 9 bases from V and 8 from J, leaving 17 bases between them. The germline V gene encodes CDR1 MDHEN and CDR2 SYDVKM. The CDR3 is 13 amino acids. In DNA, the CDR3 is TGTGCCAGTATCGGGACTCAGAGCTATGAGCAGTTCTTC. Translating it yields CASIGTQSYEQFF.

CDR3 DNA sequence: TGCGCCAGCAGCCAGACTCCGACAGGGTTGGGTGGAAACACCATATATTTT. This encodes CASSQTPTGLGGNTIYF. V and J are TRBV4-1 and TRBJ1-3; 7 bases are shared with TRBD1. The CDR3 contains 17 residues. With 3 bases clipped from V and 3 bases from J, the junction kept 11 bases outside the gene matches. Germline-derived CDR1 and CDR2 are MGHRA and YSYEKL.

This clone came up a few times. V is TRBV6-2 or TRBV6-3 and J is TRBJ2-2; 10 bases match TRBD2. Germline V lookup: CDR1 MNHEY, CDR2 SVGEGT. The CDR3 is 18 residues long. V shed 0 bases and J 6 bases; nucleotides not matched to a gene: 10. The CDR3 bases are TGTGCCAGCAGTTACTCCGTTACTAGCGGGAATCTTCCCGGGGAGCTGTTTTTT. This sequence encodes CASSYSVTSGNLPGELFF.

The rearrangement uses TRBV7-2 and TRBJ1-2, with TRBD1 identical over 11 bases. Losses at the gene ends were 5 bases for V and 4 bases for J; bases not matched to a gene: 6. The germline gives CDR1 SGHTA, CDR2 FQGNSA. The length of the CDR3 is 15 residues. The CDR3 DNA follows: TGTGCCAGCAGCGCGGACAGGGGGCGCGCCTATGGCTACACCTTC. Its translation is CASSADRGRAYGYTF.

The V gene is TRBV27, the J gene TRBJ1-1, with unresolved D. The CDR3 loop spans 13 amino acids. Germline V gives CDR1 MNHEY, CDR2 SMNVEV (reference sequence). Trimming pared 5 bases from V and 4 bases from J, leaving 11 bases between. DNA of the CDR3: TGTGCCAGCAGTCTGATCCTAAGCACTGAAGCTTTCTTT. Its translation: CASSLILSTEAFF.

The chain combines TRBV6-4 with TRBJ1-3, with 8 positions matching TRBD1. Germline CDR1 MRHNA, CDR2 SNTAGT. V trimming: 8 bases; J trimming: 1 base; junction bases outside the gene matches: 4. The CDR3 totals 14 residues. CDR3 in amino acids: CASGQGRSGNTIYF. In DNA, the CDR3 is TGTGCCAGCGGACAGGGTCGATCTGGAAACACCATATATTTT.

This sequence joins TRBV11-2 and TRBJ1-5; D call uncertain. Germline CDR1 reads SGHAT; CDR2 reads FQNNGV. V lost 2 bases and J 3 bases, leaving 11 bases between the germline ends. The CDR3 loop spans 15 amino acids. CDR3 nucleotide sequence: TGTGCCAGCAGCTTATCGGGTGATGACAATCAGCCCCAGCATTTT. Translating it yields CASSLSGDDNQPQHF.

The chain employs TRBV3-1 (or the pseudogene TRBV3-2) and TRBJ1-3, with 10 bases aligning to TRBD1. The CDR3 spans 13 residues. The V gene end was trimmed by 8 bases and the J gene end by 4 bases; junction bases not matched to a gene: 2. Per the germline V gene, CDR1 is LGHDT and CDR2 is YNNKEL (reference sequence). This CDR3 is CASGQGGGNTIYF. As DNA, the CDR3 is TGTGCCAGCGGACAGGGGGGAGGAAACACCATATATTTT.

The chain recombines TRBV11-2 with TRBJ2-5; D possibly corresponds to TRBD1 (5 bases). Trimming shortened V by 2 bases and J by 5 bases, and 15 bases separated the two germline ends. The CDR3 runs to 15 residues. Germline V CDR1 and CDR2: SGHAT, FQNNGV. The CDR3 coding sequence is TGTGCCAGCAGCTTATCGAGGCAGGGTCTCGAGACCCAGTACTTC. It yields the protein CASSLSRQGLETQYF.

The chain is built from TRBV19 and TRBJ2-1, with D unclear. The germline gives CDR1 LNHDA, CDR2 SQIVND (reference sequence). With 4 bases removed from V and 7 bases from J, the gap between germline ends came to 14 bases. CDR3 length: 14 amino acids. CDR3 sequence reads: CASSRSAVRNEQFF. In DNA, the CDR3 is TGTGCCAGTAGTAGGAGCGCTGTGAGAAATGAGCAGTTCTTC.

The rearrangement joins TRBV14 to TRBJ1-2; the match to TRBD1 covers 9 bases. Germline V gene lookup returns CDR1 SGHDN and CDR2 FVKESK. The CDR3 consists of 12 residues. V lost 4 bases to trimming and J lost 7 bases; unmatched junction nucleotides: 1. The CDR3 nucleotides read TGTGCCAGCAGCCCGACAGGGGGTGGCTACACCTTC. This encodes CASSPTGGGYTF.

The chain couples TRBV6-1 to TRBJ2-7; TRBD1 might be the D (6 bases). The CDR3 is made up of 14 amino acids. V was trimmed by 7 bases and J by 2 bases, leaving 15 bases between them. Germline CDR1 and CDR2: MNHNS and SASEGT. The CDR3 loop is CASTPNQGPYEQYF. The DNA for the CDR3 is TGTGCCAGCACCCCCAATCAGGGGCCCTACGAGCAGTACTTC.

The rearrangement uses TRBV28 and TRBJ2-3, with a tentative D call TRBD1 (6 bases). V lost 6 bases, J lost 0 bases, and 13 bases lay in between. The CDR3 spans 15 residues. In germline, CDR1 is MDHEN, CDR2 SYDVKM. CDR3 loop: CASRKGDSSTDTQYF. The DNA for the CDR3 is TGTGCCAGCAGAAAGGGGGATTCTAGCACAGATACGCAGTATTTT.